These 28 T cell receptor beta chains share one sample of origin, sequenced in a study of cytomegalovirus exposure and HLA in healthy donors. PCR was performed using 60 Vbeta and 13 Jbeta primers. Assay: immunoSEQ multiplex PCR; the TCRdb copy retains only in-frame clones and omits some. Among roughly 200,000 clones listed, about 82% were seen once. Sequenced sample: PBMCs. The source of these receptors is a woman aged 50 to 60 in good health and CMV-seronegative.

The chain carries TRBV6-5 and TRBJ1-1; D uncertain. Germline V CDR1 and CDR2: MNHEY, SVGAGI. CDR3 size: 12 residues. V lost 2 bases and J 6 bases, leaving 7 bases between the germline ends. CDR3 DNA: TGTGCCAGCAGTTACACTCGGGCTGAAGCTTTCTTT. Translated, it gives CASSYTRAEAFF.

The gene calls are TRBV28 and TRBJ1-4; TRBD1 is a possible D gene (5 bases). The length of the CDR3 is 15 residues. Trimming cost V 6 bases and J 13 bases, with 24 bases left between them. Germline V gives CDR1 MDHEN, CDR2 SYDVKM. The CDR3 DNA sequence: TGTGCCAGCAGGTTGGGTTCAGGGATAACAATGCGACTGTTTTTT. Translation gives CASRLGSGITMRLFF.

The chain is built from TRBV9 and TRBJ1-3; D not certain. The germline V gene has CDR1 SGDLS and CDR2 YYNGEE. Trimming shortened V by 1 base and J by 4 bases, and 9 bases separated the two germline ends. The CDR3 has 14 amino acids. The CDR3 coding sequence is TGTGCCAGCAGCGTATCCGGGTCCGGAAACACCATATATTTT. Translating it yields CASSVSGSGNTIYF.

This chain links TRBV19 with TRBJ2-7; D perhaps matches TRBD2 (6 bases). Trimming took off 4 bases at V and 9 bases at J, with 13 bases between the two ends. CDR3 length: 12 residues. Germline CDR1 is LNHDA and CDR2 is SQIVND (reference sequence). CDR3 residues: CASSTRGSGQYF. The CDR3 DNA reads as TGTGCCAGTAGTACCCGGGGTAGCGGGCAGTACTTC. The full variable domain, rest sourced from reference TRBV19 and TRBJ2-7, is DGGITQSPKYLFRKEGQNVTLSCEQNLNHDAMYWYRQDPGQGLRLIYYSQIVNDFQKGDIAEGYSVSREKKESFPLTVTSAQKNPTAFYLCASSTRGSGQYFGPGTRLTVT.

The rearrangement joins TRBV27 to TRBJ1-1; perhaps TRBD1 as D (6 bases). CDR1 MNHEY and CDR2 SMNVEV come from the germline V gene (reference sequence). V gave up 7 bases and J gave up 3 bases, with 12 bases separating them. CDR3 length equals 13 residues. CDR3 amino acids: CASKVGGHTEAFF. The CDR3 bases are TGTGCCAGCAAGGTAGGGGGTCACACTGAAGCTTTCTTT.

This clone was recorded only once. This chain joins TRBV5-5 and TRBJ1-1, with 11 bases matching TRBD1. The CDR3 covers 14 residues. Per germline, CDR1 SGHKS and CDR2 YYEKEE (reference sequence). Trimming at V came to 3 bases and at J to 4 bases, leaving 2 bases not matched to a gene. CDR3 coding DNA: TGTGCCAGCAGCTGGACAGGGGGCGGCACTGAAGCTTTCTTT. Amino acids: CASSWTGGGTEAFF.

This chain joins TRBV2 and TRBJ2-1; TRBD2 matches 9 bases. Trimming took 6 bases from V and 6 from J; bases not matched to a gene: 12. In germline, CDR1 is SNHLY, CDR2 FYNNEI. The CDR3 extends over 16 amino acids. DNA for the CDR3: TGTGCCAGCAGGGCCGGGACTAGCCTCCTGGGCAATGAGCAGTTCTTC. It encodes CASRAGTSLLGNEQFF.

The chain joins TRBV7-9 to TRBJ1-5; 7 bases are a match to TRBD1. V was pared by 5 bases and J by 4 bases, with 8 bases of the junction left unmatched. The CDR3 length is 15 residues. CDR1 is SEHNR and CDR2 is FQNEAQ in the germline V gene (reference sequence). This CDR3 reads CASSLPGTDNQPQHF. CDR3 DNA: TGTGCCAGCAGCCTACCTGGGACAGATAATCAGCCCCAGCATTTT.

The rearrangement uses TRBV27 and TRBJ1-6; D is unclear. Trimming removed 5 bases from V and 2 bases from J, with 7 bases in between. The CDR3 has 14 residues. The V gene's germline CDR1 is MNHEY and CDR2 SMNVEV (reference sequence). This CDR3 is CASSPYPYNSPLHF. Written as DNA, the CDR3 is TGTGCCAGCAGTCCCTATCCCTATAATTCACCCCTCCACTTT.

V and J are TRBV7-2 and TRBJ2-2; TRBD1 agrees at 7 bases. The junction had 3 bases not matched to a gene; V was cut back by 5 bases and J by 3 bases. The CDR3 is made up of 14 amino acids. The germline V gene encodes CDR1 SGHTA and CDR2 FQGNSA. Written as DNA, the CDR3 is TGTGCCAGCAGCCGGGACAGTTACACCGGGGAGCTGTTTTTT. It translates to CASSRDSYTGELFF.

This chain links TRBV7-2 with TRBJ1-2, with 8 bases fitting TRBD1. CDR1 SGHTA and CDR2 FQGNSA come from the germline V gene. Trimming cost V 6 bases and J 6 bases; bases outside gene matches: 6. CDR3 length: 13 amino acids. The CDR3 nucleotides are TGTGCCAGCAGAGGGACAGGTGCTAATGGCTACACCTTC. Translation gives CASRGTGANGYTF.

In the case of this clone: One junction end disagrees with the germline gene, perhaps due to a read error. V and J are TRBV5-1 and TRBJ2-7, with TRBD1 matching over 10 bases. The CDR3 has 14 residues. CDR1 SGHRS and CDR2 YFSETQ come from the germline V gene. This chain's CDR3 is CASNLDRGNHEQYF. CDR3 nucleotides: TGCGCCAGCAACTTGGACAGGGGGAATCACGAGCAGTACTTC.

This chain uses TRBV9 with TRBJ2-1, with 10 bases fitting TRBD2. The CDR3 totals 17 residues. Germline CDR1 reads SGDLS; CDR2 reads YYNGEE. The V segment lost 3 bases and the J segment 6 bases; nucleotides outside the gene matches: 12. CDR3 in DNA: TGTGCCAGCAGCGCCCCTCCGGCTAGCGGGAGTATCAATGAGCAGTTCTTC. Translating it yields CASSAPPASGSINEQFF.

V is TRBV5-6 and J is TRBJ2-5; 8 nucleotides line up with TRBD2. V dropped 4 bases and J dropped 1; count of bases not matched to a gene: 12. CDR3 size: 17 residues. The germline V gene encodes CDR1 SGHDT and CDR2 YYEEEE. CDR3 residues: CASSMTVTSATQETQYF. The CDR3 DNA reads as TGTGCCAGCAGCATGACGGTGACTAGCGCGACCCAAGAGACCCAGTACTTC.

The rearrangement uses TRBV28 and TRBJ2-3; the D is unclear. Trimming removed 4 bases at V and 5 bases at J, with 4 bases between. Looked up from germline, CDR1 is MDHEN and CDR2 is SYDVKM. The CDR3 has 11 residues. CDR3 region: CASSSRDTQYF. In DNA form, the CDR3 reads TGTGCCAGCAGTTCCCGAGATACGCAGTATTTT.

V gene TRBV4-2 combines with J gene TRBJ2-5; 8 bases match TRBD2. The CDR3 consists of 16 residues. The V gene end was trimmed by 4 bases and the J gene end by 5 bases; junction bases not matched to a gene: 12. From germline, CDR1 is LGHNA and CDR2 YNFKEQ. In DNA, the CDR3 is TGTGCCAGCAGCCCTGCTAGGGGCGGGAGGATTGAGACCCAGTACTTC. This codes for CASSPARGGRIETQYF.

V usage is TRBV4-3 and J usage is TRBJ1-2; D is ambiguous. The CDR3 loop spans 17 amino acids. The ends were cut back, 1 base at V and 8 bases at J, with 23 bases in the middle. Per germline, CDR1 LGHNA and CDR2 YSLEER. The CDR3 region is CASSQVSAGIRREGYTF. The CDR3 DNA follows: TGCGCCAGCAGCCAAGTGTCCGCGGGGATCCGACGTGAAGGCTACACCTTC.

This chain joins TRBV15 and TRBJ1-4, with D possibly being TRBD1 (5 bases). Between the trimmed V and J ends, which lost 0 bases and 5 bases, there was a span of 13 bases. Germline CDR1 and CDR2: LNHNV and YYDKDF (reference sequence). The CDR3 totals 16 residues. CDR3 sequence reads: CATSRDFGGGNEKLFF. CDR3 DNA: TGTGCCACCAGCAGAGATTTCGGGGGTGGAAATGAAAAACTGTTTTTT.

V and J are TRBV14 and TRBJ2-3; 8 nucleotides line up with TRBD2. This CDR3 region has 14 residues. Germline loops: CDR1 SGHDN, CDR2 FVKESK. V shed 9 bases and J 4 bases; nucleotides not matched to a gene: 9. The CDR3 DNA reads as TGTGCCAGTGAGCTAGCGGGCACCTCAGATACGCAGTATTTT. Protein product: CASELAGTSDTQYF.

V and J are TRBV19 and TRBJ2-2; tentative D call: TRBD2 (6 bases). This CDR3 has 15 amino acids. V was clipped by 6 bases and J by 8 bases, with 19 bases between them. Per the germline V gene, CDR1 is LNHDA and CDR2 is SQIVND (reference sequence). DNA of the CDR3: TGTGCCAGTAGCAGGGACTTCCGGAAGTGGGGGGAGCTGTTTTTT. This gives the protein CASSRDFRKWGELFF.

The chain couples TRBV5-1 to TRBJ2-7; possibly TRBD2 for D (6 bases). The CDR3 extends over 15 amino acids. CDR1 SGHRS and CDR2 YFSETQ come from the germline V gene. V gave up 4 bases and J gave up 0 bases, with 14 bases separating them. DNA for the CDR3: TGCGCCAGCAGCCCGGTCGGAGGGAGCTCCTACGAGCAGTACTTC. It codes for CASSPVGGSSYEQYF.

The genes are TRBV5-5 and TRBJ2-7, with D possibly TRBD1 on 7 matching bases. V was clipped by 4 bases and J by 1 base, with 12 bases between them. From germline, CDR1 is SGHKS and CDR2 YYEKEE (reference sequence). The CDR3 extends over 14 amino acids. DNA of the CDR3: TGTGCCAGCAGCCCGACAGGGAGGTCCTACGAGCAGTACTTC. Amino acid sequence: CASSPTGRSYEQYF.

This clone came up once. The genes are TRBV28 and TRBJ2-7; D is undetermined. Germline-derived CDR1 and CDR2 are MDHEN and SYDVKM. Trimming left V 6 bases short and J 1 base short, with 7 bases between. The CDR3 extends over 12 amino acids. The CDR3 coding sequence is TGTGCCAGCAGAGCTATTTCCTACGAGCAGTACTTC. Its translation: CASRAISYEQYF. Using reference TRBV28 and TRBJ2-7 for the parts outside the CDR3, the full variable domain is DVKVTQSSRYLVKRTGEKVFLECVQDMDHENMFWYRQDPGLGLRLIYFSYDVKMKEKGDIPEGYSVSREKKERFSLILESASTNQTSMYLCASRAISYEQYFGPGTRLTVT.

The genes are TRBV6-1 and TRBJ2-3; 9 nucleotides agree with TRBD1. The length of the CDR3 is 14 residues. Germline assignment: CDR1 MNHNS and CDR2 SASEGT. The ends lost 7 bases at V and 4 bases at J; junction bases unmatched: 6. DNA for the CDR3: TGTGCCAGCACCCGGACAGGGGATGCAGATACGCAGTATTTT. Translation: CASTRTGDADTQYF.

V and J are TRBV4-1 and TRBJ1-5; D is undetermined. CDR1 is MGHRA, CDR2 YSYEKL, per germline. The CDR3 extends over 19 amino acids. Trimming took off 3 bases at V and 0 bases at J, with 21 bases between the two ends. The CDR3 protein is CASSHEPRNSPNSNQPQHF. The CDR3 region has the DNA TGCGCCAGCAGCCACGAACCCAGGAACAGCCCAAATAGCAATCAGCCCCAGCATTTT.

Here the CDR3 reads CSVGGLAGRRSSYNEQFF. DNA for the CDR3: TGCAGCGTTGGGGGACTAGCGGGACGTCGGAGCTCCTACAATGAGCAGTTCTTC. The chain couples TRBV29-1 to TRBJ2-1; 13 nucleotides line up with TRBD2. The ends lost 4 bases at V and 0 bases at J; junction bases unmatched: 9. The CDR3 contains 18 residues. Looked up from germline, CDR1 is SQVTM and CDR2 is ANQGSEA.

This chain links TRBV28 with TRBJ2-1, with 7 bases fitting TRBD2. This CDR3 region has 17 residues. Germline V CDR1 and CDR2: MDHEN, SYDVKM. V lost 5 bases, J lost 0 bases, and 10 bases stayed unmatched. CDR3 DNA: TGTGCCAGCAGTCCGATGCCCTGGGGGGGCTCCTACAATGAGCAGTTCTTC. Translation gives CASSPMPWGGSYNEQFF.

The V and J genes are TRBV7-9 and TRBJ2-7, with D uncertain. In germline, CDR1 is SEHNR, CDR2 FQNEAQ (reference sequence). Between the trimmed V and J ends, which lost 3 bases and 2 bases, there was a span of 11 bases. CDR3 length: 14 amino acids. DNA of the CDR3: TGTGCCAGCAGCTTGACTTTTTCTCCCTACGAGCAGTACTTC. It codes for CASSLTFSPYEQYF.